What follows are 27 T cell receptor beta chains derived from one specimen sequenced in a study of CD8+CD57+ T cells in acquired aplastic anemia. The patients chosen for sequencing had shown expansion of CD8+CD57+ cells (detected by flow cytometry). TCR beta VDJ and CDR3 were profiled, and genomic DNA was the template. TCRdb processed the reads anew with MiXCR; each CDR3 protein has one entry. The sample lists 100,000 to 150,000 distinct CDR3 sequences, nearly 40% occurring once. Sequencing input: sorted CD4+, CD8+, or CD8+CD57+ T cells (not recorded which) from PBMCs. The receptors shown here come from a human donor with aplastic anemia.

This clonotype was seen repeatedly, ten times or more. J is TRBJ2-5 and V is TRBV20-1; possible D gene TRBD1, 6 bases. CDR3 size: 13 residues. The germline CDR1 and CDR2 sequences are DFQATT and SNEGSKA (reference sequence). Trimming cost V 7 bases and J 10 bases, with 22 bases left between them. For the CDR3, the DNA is TGCAGTGGGCTTAAGACAGCCAAGGGGGACCAGTACTTC. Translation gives CSGLKTAKGDQYF.

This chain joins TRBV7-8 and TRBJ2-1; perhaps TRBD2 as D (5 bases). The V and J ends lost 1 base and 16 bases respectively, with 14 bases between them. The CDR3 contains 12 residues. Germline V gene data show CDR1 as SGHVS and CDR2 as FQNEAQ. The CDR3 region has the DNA TGTGCCAGCAGCTTAGGAGAGCGGTTTCTCTTCTTC. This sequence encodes CASSLGERFLFF.

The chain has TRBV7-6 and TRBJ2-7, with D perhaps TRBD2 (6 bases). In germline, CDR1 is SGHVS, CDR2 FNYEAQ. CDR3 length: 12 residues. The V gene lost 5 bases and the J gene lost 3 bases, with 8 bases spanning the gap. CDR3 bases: TGTGCCAGCAGCCGGGAGTTCTACGAGCAGTACTTC. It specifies CASSREFYEQYF.

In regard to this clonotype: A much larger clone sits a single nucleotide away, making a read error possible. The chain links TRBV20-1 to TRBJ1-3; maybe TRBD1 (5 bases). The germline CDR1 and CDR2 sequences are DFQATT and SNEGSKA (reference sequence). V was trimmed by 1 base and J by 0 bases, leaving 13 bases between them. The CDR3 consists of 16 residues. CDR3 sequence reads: CSARGRAGSSGNTIYF. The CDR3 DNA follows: TGCAGTGCTAGAGGGAGGGCAGGGAGCTCTGGAAACACCATATATTTT.

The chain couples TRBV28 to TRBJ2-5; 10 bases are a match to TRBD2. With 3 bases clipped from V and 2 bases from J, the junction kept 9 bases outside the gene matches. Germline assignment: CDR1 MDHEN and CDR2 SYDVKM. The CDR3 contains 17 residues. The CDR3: CASSLELAGTTQETQYF. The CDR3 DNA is TGTGCCAGCAGTTTGGAACTAGCGGGGACTACACAAGAGACCCAGTACTTC.

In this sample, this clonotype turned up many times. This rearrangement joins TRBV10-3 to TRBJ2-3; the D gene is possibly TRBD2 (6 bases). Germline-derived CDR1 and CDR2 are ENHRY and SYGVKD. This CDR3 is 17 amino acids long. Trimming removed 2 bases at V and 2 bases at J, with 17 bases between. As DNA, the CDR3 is TGTGCCATCAGTGAGACACTAGCCCTCCCAAACACAGATACGCAGTATTTT. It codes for CAISETLALPNTDTQYF.

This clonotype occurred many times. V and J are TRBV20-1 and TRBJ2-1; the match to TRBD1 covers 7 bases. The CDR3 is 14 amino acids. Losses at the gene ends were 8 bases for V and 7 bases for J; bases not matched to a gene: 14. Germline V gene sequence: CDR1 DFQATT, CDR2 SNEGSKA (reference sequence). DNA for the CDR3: TGCAGTCCAAGGGCGACAGGGTTAGGGAATGAGCAGTTCTTC. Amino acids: CSPRATGLGNEQFF.

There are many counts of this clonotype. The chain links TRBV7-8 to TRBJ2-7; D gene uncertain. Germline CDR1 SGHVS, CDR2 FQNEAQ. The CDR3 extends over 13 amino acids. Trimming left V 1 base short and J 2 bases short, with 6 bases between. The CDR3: CASSLVEAYEQYF. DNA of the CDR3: TGTGCCAGCAGCTTAGTCGAAGCCTACGAGCAGTACTTC.

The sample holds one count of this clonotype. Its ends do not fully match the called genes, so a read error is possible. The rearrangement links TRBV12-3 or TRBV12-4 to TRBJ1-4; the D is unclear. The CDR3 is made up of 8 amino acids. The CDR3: CASSLAVF. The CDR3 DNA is TGTGCCAGCAGTTTAGCGGTTTTT.

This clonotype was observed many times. The DNA for the CDR3 is TGTGCCAGCAGCTTAGTGGACACCGGGGGGGTGACCCAGTACTTC. This codes for CASSLVDTGGVTQYF. The V gene is TRBV7-2, the J gene TRBJ2-5; 8 bases match TRBD2. This CDR3 comprises 15 residues. After removal of 1 base from V and 7 bases from J, the junction contained 8 bases not matched to a gene. Germline CDR1 and CDR2: SGHTA and FQGNSA.

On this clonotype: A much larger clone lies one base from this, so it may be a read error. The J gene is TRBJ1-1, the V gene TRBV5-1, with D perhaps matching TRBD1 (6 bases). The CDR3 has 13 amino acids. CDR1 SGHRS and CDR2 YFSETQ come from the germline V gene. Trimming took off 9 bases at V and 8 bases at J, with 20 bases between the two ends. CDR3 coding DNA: TGCGCCAACAGTGTGGTCAGGGGTTCGGAAGCTTTCTTT. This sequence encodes CANSVVRGSEAFF.

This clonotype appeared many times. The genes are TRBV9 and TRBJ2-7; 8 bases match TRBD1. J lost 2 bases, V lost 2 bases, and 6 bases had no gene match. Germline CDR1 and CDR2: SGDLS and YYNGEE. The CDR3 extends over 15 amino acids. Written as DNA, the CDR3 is TGTGCCAGCAGCGTTAATCCAGGGGGCCCCTACGAGCAGTACTTC. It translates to CASSVNPGGPYEQYF. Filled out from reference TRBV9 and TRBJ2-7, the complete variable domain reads DSGVTQTPKHLITATGQRVTLRCSPRSGDLSVYWYQQSLDQGLQFLIQYYNGEERAKGNILERFSAQQFPDLHSELNLSSLELGDSALYFCASSVNPGGPYEQYFGPGTRLTVT.

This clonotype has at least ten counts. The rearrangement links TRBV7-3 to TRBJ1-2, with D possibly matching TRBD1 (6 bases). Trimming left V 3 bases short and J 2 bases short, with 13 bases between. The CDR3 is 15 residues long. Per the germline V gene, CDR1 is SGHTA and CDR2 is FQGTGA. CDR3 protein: CASSFRPGENYGYTF. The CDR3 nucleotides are TGTGCCAGCAGCTTTAGGCCAGGGGAGAACTATGGCTACACCTTC.

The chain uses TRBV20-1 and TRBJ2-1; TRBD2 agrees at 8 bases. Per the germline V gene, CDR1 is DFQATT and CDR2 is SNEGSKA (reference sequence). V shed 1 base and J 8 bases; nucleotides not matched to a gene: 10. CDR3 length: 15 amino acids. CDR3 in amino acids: CSARGGSGRIYEQFF. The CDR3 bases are TGCAGTGCTAGAGGAGGCAGCGGGAGAATCTATGAGCAGTTCTTC.

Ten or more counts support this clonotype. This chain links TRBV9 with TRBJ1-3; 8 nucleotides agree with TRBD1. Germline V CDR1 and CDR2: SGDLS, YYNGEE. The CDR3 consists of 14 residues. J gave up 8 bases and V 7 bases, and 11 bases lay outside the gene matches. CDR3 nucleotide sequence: TGTGCCAGCTCCACCCGGGACAGGTTGGACACCATATATTTT. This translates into CASSTRDRLDTIYF.

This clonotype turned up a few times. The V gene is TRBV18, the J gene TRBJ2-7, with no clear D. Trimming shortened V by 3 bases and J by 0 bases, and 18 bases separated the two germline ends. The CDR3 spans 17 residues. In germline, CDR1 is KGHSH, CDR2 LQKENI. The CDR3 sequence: CASSPFPVTSFSYEQYF. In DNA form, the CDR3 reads TGTGCCAGCTCACCTTTTCCGGTGACTTCGTTCTCCTACGAGCAGTACTTC.

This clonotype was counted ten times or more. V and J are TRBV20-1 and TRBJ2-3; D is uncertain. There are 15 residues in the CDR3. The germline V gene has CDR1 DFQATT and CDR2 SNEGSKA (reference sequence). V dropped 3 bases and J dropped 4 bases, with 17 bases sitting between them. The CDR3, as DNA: TGCAGTGCTAGGGGTCTGGGTCACGTGGCAGATACGCAGTATTTT. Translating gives CSARGLGHVADTQYF.

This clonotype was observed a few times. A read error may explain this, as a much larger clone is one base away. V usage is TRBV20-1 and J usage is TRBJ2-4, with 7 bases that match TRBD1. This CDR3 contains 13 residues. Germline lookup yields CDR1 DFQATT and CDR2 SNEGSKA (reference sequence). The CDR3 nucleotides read TGCAGTGCCAACGAGGGGGCCAAAAACACTCAGTACTTC. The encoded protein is CSANEGAKNTQYF.

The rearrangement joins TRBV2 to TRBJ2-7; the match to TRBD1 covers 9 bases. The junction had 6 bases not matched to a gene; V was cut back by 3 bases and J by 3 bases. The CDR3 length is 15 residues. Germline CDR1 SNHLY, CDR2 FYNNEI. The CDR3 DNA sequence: TGTGCCAGCAGTGATGGCGGGACAGGGATCTACGAGCAGTACTTC. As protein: CASSDGGTGIYEQYF.

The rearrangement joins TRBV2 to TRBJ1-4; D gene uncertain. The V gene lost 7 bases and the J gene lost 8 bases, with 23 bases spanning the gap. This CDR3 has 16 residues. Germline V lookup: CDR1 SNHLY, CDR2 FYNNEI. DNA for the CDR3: TGTGCCAGCACTGACCCTCCCGGAACCCAAGGAGAAAAACTGTTTTTT. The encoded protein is CASTDPPGTQGEKLFF.

The CDR3 sequence: CSVEGWGSTDTQYF. CDR3 coding DNA: TGCAGCGTTGAAGGGTGGGGGAGCACAGATACGCAGTATTTT. The rearrangement joins TRBV29-1 to TRBJ2-3, with D possibly called TRBD1 or TRBD2 (5 bases each). Germline values: CDR1 SQVTM, CDR2 ANQGSEA. The CDR3 contains 14 residues. V was trimmed by 1 base and J by 0 bases, leaving 8 bases between them.

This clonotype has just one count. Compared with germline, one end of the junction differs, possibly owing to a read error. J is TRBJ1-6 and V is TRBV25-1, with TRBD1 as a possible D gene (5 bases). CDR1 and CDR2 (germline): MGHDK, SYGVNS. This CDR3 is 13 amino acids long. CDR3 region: CASLGAYNSPLHF. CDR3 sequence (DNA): TGTGCCAGCCTAGGGGCCTACAATTCACCCCTCCACTTT.

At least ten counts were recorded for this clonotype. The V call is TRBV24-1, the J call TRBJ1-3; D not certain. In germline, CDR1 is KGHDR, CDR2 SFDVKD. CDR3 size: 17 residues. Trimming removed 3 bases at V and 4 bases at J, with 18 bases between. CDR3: CATSDPPDRTSGNTIYF. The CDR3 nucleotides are TGTGCCACCAGTGATCCCCCCGACCGAACCTCGGGAAACACCATATATTTT.

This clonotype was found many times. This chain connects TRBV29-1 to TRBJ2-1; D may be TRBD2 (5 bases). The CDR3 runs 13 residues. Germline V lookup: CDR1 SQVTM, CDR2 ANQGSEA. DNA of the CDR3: TGCATGTTAACGGGGATGGGGTACAATGAGCAGTTCTTC. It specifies CMLTGMGYNEQFF.

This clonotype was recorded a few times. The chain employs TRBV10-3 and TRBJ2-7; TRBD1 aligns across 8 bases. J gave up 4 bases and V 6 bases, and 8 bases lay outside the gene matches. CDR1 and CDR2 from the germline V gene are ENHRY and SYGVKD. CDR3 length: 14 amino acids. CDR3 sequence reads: CAISTGDRRYEQYF. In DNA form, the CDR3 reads TGTGCCATCAGCACAGGGGACAGGAGGTACGAGCAGTACTTC.

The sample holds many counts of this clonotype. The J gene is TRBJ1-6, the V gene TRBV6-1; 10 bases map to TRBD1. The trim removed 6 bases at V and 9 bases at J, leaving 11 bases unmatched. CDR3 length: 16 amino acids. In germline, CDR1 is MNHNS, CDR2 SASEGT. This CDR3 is CASSRDRGSGGSPLHF. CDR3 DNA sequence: TGTGCCAGCAGCCGGGACAGGGGCAGTGGGGGTTCACCCCTCCACTTT.

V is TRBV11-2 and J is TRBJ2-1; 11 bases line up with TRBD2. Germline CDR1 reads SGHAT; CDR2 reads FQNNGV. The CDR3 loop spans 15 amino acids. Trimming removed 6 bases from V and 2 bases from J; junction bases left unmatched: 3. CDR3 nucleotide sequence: TGTGCCAGCAGGTCGGGACTAGCGGCCTACAATGAGCAGTTCTTC. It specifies CASRSGLAAYNEQFF.